Listed here are 25 T cell receptor beta chains from one sample, sequenced in a study of blood T cell repertoires in COVID-19. Data came from immunoSEQ multiplex PCR; TCRdb stores just in-frame clones and leaves some out. The sample consists of roughly 380,000 clones, about 90% of them appearing once. Sample: PBMCs or T cells enriched from blood (not recorded which). All receptors derive from a woman aged 30 to 39 who had recovered from COVID-19.

V is TRBV2 and J is TRBJ2-7, with TRBD1 matching over 8 bases. J was trimmed by 2 bases and V by 6 bases; bases with no gene match: 9. CDR1 and CDR2 from the germline V gene are SNHLY and FYNNEI. The CDR3 covers 15 residues. The CDR3 spells CASSLDRGLTYEQYF. The CDR3 nucleotides are TGTGCCAGCAGCTTAGACAGGGGCCTTACCTACGAGCAGTACTTC.

V is TRBV15 and J is TRBJ1-4, with 8 bases lining up with TRBD1. Germline loops: CDR1 LNHNV, CDR2 YYDKDF (reference sequence). Trimming took 8 bases from V and 5 from J; bases not matched to a gene: 10. The CDR3 sequence is 15 residues long. The CDR3 DNA is TGTGCCACCGGGGGCCGGGACAGGACAAATGAAAAACTGTTTTTT. Its translation: CATGGRDRTNEKLFF. The variable domain in full, with the rest retrieved from reference TRBV15 and TRBJ1-4, is DAMVIQNPRYQVTQFGKPVTLSCSQTLNHNVMYWYQQKSSQAPKLLFHYYDKDFNNEADTPDNFQSRRPNTSFCFLDIRSPGLGDTAMYLCATGGRDRTNEKLFFGSGTQLSVL.

This clone was recorded once. The chain combines TRBV3-1 (or the pseudogene TRBV3-2) with TRBJ2-7, with 8 bases that match TRBD2. The V gene end was trimmed by 0 bases and the J gene end by 7 bases; junction bases not matched to a gene: 8. Germline loops: CDR1 LGHDT, CDR2 YNNKEL (reference sequence). CDR3 length equals 15 residues. In DNA, the CDR3 is TGTGCCAGCAGCCAAGAGTACCGGGGGGGCCGGGAGCAGTACTTC. Translating gives CASSQEYRGGREQYF.

This clone has only a few counts. This sequence joins TRBV5-1 and TRBJ2-7; maybe TRBD1 (5 bases). This CDR3 contains 13 residues. The germline CDR1 and CDR2 sequences are SGHRS and YFSETQ. Between the trimmed V and J ends, which lost 4 bases and 2 bases, there was a span of 10 bases. The CDR3 loop is CASSPTAPYEQYF. The CDR3 DNA reads TGCGCCAGCAGCCCGACAGCCCCCTACGAGCAGTACTTC.

The chain has TRBV3-1 (or the pseudogene TRBV3-2) and TRBJ2-3; 9 bases are a match to TRBD1. The CDR3 runs 15 residues. Germline lookup yields CDR1 LGHDT and CDR2 YNNKEL (reference sequence). Trimming cost V 5 bases and J 5 bases; bases outside gene matches: 8. The chain's CDR3 is CASSLPGQGVDTQYF. CDR3 nucleotides: TGTGCCAGCAGCTTACCGGGACAGGGTGTAGATACGCAGTATTTT.

The chain combines TRBV5-5 with TRBJ2-7; TRBD1 aligns across 7 bases. The germline CDR1 and CDR2 sequences are SGHKS and YYEKEE (reference sequence). The CDR3 contains 14 residues. The trim removed 0 bases at V and 2 bases at J, leaving 2 bases unmatched. DNA for the CDR3: TGTGCCAGCAGCTTGGGGACAGGACCCTACGAGCAGTACTTC. Its protein is CASSLGTGPYEQYF.

Worth noting for this clone: Additional DNA sequences in this sample encode the identical CDR3. V gene TRBV3-1 (or the pseudogene TRBV3-2) combines with J gene TRBJ2-1; 9 bases map to TRBD2. Looked up from germline, CDR1 is LGHDT and CDR2 is YNNKEL (reference sequence). V gave up 2 bases and J gave up 1 base; unmatched junction bases: 0. This CDR3 is built from 15 residues. The CDR3 region is CASSQLAGSYNEQFF. CDR3 bases: TGTGCCAGCAGCCAACTAGCGGGGTCCTACAATGAGCAGTTCTTC.

About this clone: In the same sample, other DNA sequences code for this CDR3. J is TRBJ2-7 and V is TRBV12-3 or TRBV12-4; D remains ambiguous. The CDR3 covers 12 residues. Trimming cost V 5 bases and J 4 bases, with 9 bases left between them. The CDR3 loop reads CASSPLGYEQYF. The CDR3 DNA reads TGTGCCAGCAGTCCGCTCGGGTACGAGCAGTACTTC.

This clone was counted only a few times. The junction differs from germline at one of its ends, possibly a read error. J is TRBJ1-2 and V is TRBV7-7, with D unresolved. The CDR3 contains 16 residues. Germline V gives CDR1 SSHAT, CDR2 FNYEAQ (reference sequence). DNA of the CDR3: TGTGCTAGCAGCTTAGTGAGATCCCCAACTATTGATGGCTACACCTTC. Encoded protein: CASSLVRSPTIDGYTF. Supplemented by reference TRBV7-7 and TRBJ1-2, the full variable domain reads GAGVSQSPRYKVTKRGQDVTLRCDPISSHATLYWYQQALGQGPEFLTYFNYEAQPDKSGLPSDRFSAERPEGSISTLTIQRTEQRDSAMYRCASSLVRSPTIDGYTFGSGTRLTVV.

The V gene is TRBV6-5, the J gene TRBJ2-5; 9 bases agree with TRBD2. The CDR3 totals 15 residues. V was pared by 5 bases and J by 7 bases, with 11 bases of the junction left unmatched. Germline-derived CDR1 and CDR2 are MNHEY and SVGAGI. DNA for the CDR3: TGTGCCAGCAGTCCCTGGGATAGCGGGAGAGGGACCCAGTACTTC. Translated: CASSPWDSGRGTQYF.

The rearrangement links TRBV7-2 to TRBJ1-2, with 8 nucleotides matching TRBD1. The length of the CDR3 is 16 residues. Per germline, CDR1 SGHTA and CDR2 FQGNSA. V dropped 2 bases and J dropped 7; count of bases not matched to a gene: 12. The CDR3 DNA reads TGTGCCAGCAGCTTATCAGGGGAGGGCAGGGGGCGTGGCTACACCTTC. This gives the protein CASSLSGEGRGRGYTF.

V is TRBV2 and J is TRBJ1-2; no clear D. There are 14 residues in the CDR3. V dropped 3 bases and J dropped 1 base, with 9 bases sitting between them. Looked up from germline, CDR1 is SNHLY and CDR2 is FYNNEI. The CDR3 sequence: CASSERANNYGYTF. The CDR3 nucleotides are TGTGCCAGCAGTGAGCGGGCTAATAACTATGGCTACACCTTC.

Regarding this clone: Other DNA sequences in this specimen translate into the identical CDR3. The chain combines TRBV7-9 with TRBJ2-7; 9 bases align to TRBD1. The V gene end was trimmed by 5 bases and the J gene end by 2 bases; junction bases not matched to a gene: 4. The CDR3 runs 14 residues. CDR1 is SEHNR, CDR2 FQNEAQ, per germline (reference sequence). CDR3: CASSPGQGPYEQYF. For the CDR3, the DNA is TGTGCCAGCAGCCCCGGACAGGGGCCCTACGAGCAGTACTTC.

The chain couples TRBV11-2 to TRBJ1-1; 9 nucleotides agree with TRBD1. The germline gives CDR1 SGHAT, CDR2 FQNNGV. With V trimmed by 5 bases and J by 7 bases, 17 bases remained unmatched. The CDR3 extends over 17 amino acids. CDR3 nucleotide sequence: TGTGCCAGCAGCGTCGAGTCCGGGACAGGGCAGGGCTTTGAAGCTTTCTTT. Protein sequence: CASSVESGTGQGFEAFF.

The chain is built from TRBV5-4 and TRBJ2-5; possibly TRBD2 for D (6 bases). CDR3 length: 13 residues. Trimming pared 5 bases from V and 5 bases from J, leaving 13 bases between. CDR1 and CDR2 from the germline V gene are SGHNT and YYREEE (reference sequence). The CDR3 nucleotides are TGTGCCAGCAGGCGGGACCTCTCGGAGACCCAGTACTTC. It codes for CASRRDLSETQYF.

This sequence joins TRBV7-2 and TRBJ2-1; 12 bases line up with TRBD2. The CDR3 is 13 amino acids. Germline lookup yields CDR1 SGHTA and CDR2 FQGNSA. V was pared by 3 bases and J by 15 bases, with 6 bases of the junction left unmatched. As DNA, the CDR3 is TGTGCCAGCAGCTTCGGACTAGCGGGGCCGGGGTTCTTC. The encoded protein is CASSFGLAGPGFF.

CDR3 sequence: CASSLGSWTEAFF. The CDR3 DNA follows: TGTGCCAGCAGCTTAGGAAGTTGGACAGAAGCTTTCTTT. This chain links TRBV11-2 with TRBJ1-1; D is perhaps TRBD1 (5 bases). There are 13 residues in the CDR3. Looked up from germline, CDR1 is SGHAT and CDR2 is FQNNGV. With 1 base removed from V and 8 bases from J, the gap between germline ends came to 11 bases.

Details on this clone: The identical CDR3 is also encoded by other nucleotide sequences in the sample. The chain combines TRBV14 with TRBJ1-1; D may be TRBD1 (5 bases). The germline CDR1 and CDR2 sequences are SGHDN and FVKESK. The CDR3 length is 13 residues. Trimming removed 4 bases at V and 1 base at J, with 7 bases between. The CDR3: CASSLQENTEAFF. In DNA, the CDR3 is TGTGCCAGCAGCCTACAGGAGAACACTGAAGCTTTCTTT.

V usage is TRBV27 and J usage is TRBJ1-1, with unresolved D. CDR3 length: 12 residues. Trimming left V 7 bases short and J 4 bases short, with 10 bases between. Germline CDR1 MNHEY, CDR2 SMNVEV (reference sequence). CDR3 DNA: TGTGCCAGCACCACGGGTGGCACTGAAGCTTTCTTT. Encoded protein: CASTTGGTEAFF.

The J gene is TRBJ1-5, the V gene TRBV6-5, with D perhaps TRBD1 (6 bases). The germline V and J ends were trimmed by 5 bases and 4 bases, with 12 bases remaining between them. CDR3 length: 14 residues. Per germline, CDR1 MNHEY and CDR2 SVGAGI. CDR3 DNA sequence: TGTGCCAGCAGTACCCGGGACAAGAATCAGCCCCAGCATTTT. It encodes CASSTRDKNQPQHF.

The rearrangement uses TRBV7-3 and TRBJ1-6; TRBD1 agrees at 9 bases. Germline assignment: CDR1 SGHTA and CDR2 FQGTGA. This CDR3 region has 15 residues. Trimming removed 1 base from V and 7 bases from J; junction bases left unmatched: 2. The CDR3 spells CASSLMGQGNSPLHF. For the CDR3, the DNA is TGTGCCAGCAGCTTAATGGGACAGGGAAATTCACCCCTCCACTTT.

This chain joins TRBV7-9 and TRBJ2-1, with 14 bases lining up with TRBD2. There are 16 residues in the CDR3. CDR1 is SEHNR and CDR2 is FQNEAQ in the germline V gene (reference sequence). V lost 5 bases to trimming and J lost 3 bases; unmatched junction nucleotides: 3. The CDR3 nucleotides are TGTGCCAGCAGCCCGGGACTAGCGGGAGTCTACAATGAGCAGTTCTTC. It yields the protein CASSPGLAGVYNEQFF.

The chain recombines TRBV9 with TRBJ1-4, with 9 bases identical to TRBD1. CDR3 length equals 14 residues. The V gene end was trimmed by 4 bases and the J gene end by 5 bases; junction bases not matched to a gene: 3. Germline CDR1 SGDLS, CDR2 YYNGEE. Written as DNA, the CDR3 is TGTGCCAGCAGCCACGGACAGGGGAATGAAAAACTGTTTTTT. It codes for CASSHGQGNEKLFF.

This clone has more than one count but fewer than ten. The chain uses TRBV5-1 and TRBJ2-2; D ambiguous. V was pared by 0 bases and J by 9 bases, with 9 bases between. CDR1 is SGHRS, CDR2 YFSETQ, per germline. The CDR3 is 13 amino acids. The CDR3 DNA sequence: TGCGCCAGCAGCTTGGGATGGCTCCGGGAGCTGTTTTTT. Translation: CASSLGWLRELFF.

The chain uses TRBV28 and TRBJ1-4, with TRBD1 as a possible D gene (6 bases). The V gene's germline CDR1 is MDHEN and CDR2 SYDVKM. CDR3 length equals 15 residues. V was clipped by 3 bases and J by 6 bases, with 14 bases between them. CDR3 nucleotide sequence: TGTGCCAGCAGTTTCTCAGGGGCCGTTTATGAAAAACTGTTTTTT. Translating gives CASSFSGAVYEKLFF.